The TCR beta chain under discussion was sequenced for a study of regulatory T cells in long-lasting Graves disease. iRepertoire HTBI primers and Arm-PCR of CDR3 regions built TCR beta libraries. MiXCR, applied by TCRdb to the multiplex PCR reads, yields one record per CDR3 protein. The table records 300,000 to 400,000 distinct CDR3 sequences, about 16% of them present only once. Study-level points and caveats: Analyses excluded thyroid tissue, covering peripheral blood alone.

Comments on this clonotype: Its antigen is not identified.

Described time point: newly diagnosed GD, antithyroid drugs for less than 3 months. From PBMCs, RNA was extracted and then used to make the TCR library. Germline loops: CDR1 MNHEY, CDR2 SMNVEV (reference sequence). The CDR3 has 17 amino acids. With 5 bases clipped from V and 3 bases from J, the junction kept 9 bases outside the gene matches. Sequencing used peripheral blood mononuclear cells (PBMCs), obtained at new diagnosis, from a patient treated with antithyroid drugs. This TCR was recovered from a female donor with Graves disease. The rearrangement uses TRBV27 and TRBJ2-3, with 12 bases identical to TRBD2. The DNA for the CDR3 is TGTGCCAGCAGTGACCCGGGACTAGCGGGCGAAACAGATACGCAGTATTTT. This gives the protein CASSDPGLAGETDTQYF.